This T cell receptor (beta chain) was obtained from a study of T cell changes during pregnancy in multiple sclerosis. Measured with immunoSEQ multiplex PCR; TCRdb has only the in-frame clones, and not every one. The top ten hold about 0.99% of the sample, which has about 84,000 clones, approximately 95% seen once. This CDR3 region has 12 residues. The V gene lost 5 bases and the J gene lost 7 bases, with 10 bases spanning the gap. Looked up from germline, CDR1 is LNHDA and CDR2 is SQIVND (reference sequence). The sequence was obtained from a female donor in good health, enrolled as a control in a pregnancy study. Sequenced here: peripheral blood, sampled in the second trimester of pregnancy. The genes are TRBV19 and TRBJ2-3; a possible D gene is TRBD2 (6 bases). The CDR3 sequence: CASSGAGYTQYF. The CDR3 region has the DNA TGTGCCAGTAGTGGCGCGGGATATACGCAGTATTTT.